This TCR beta chain was captured in a study of shared clonotypes between healthy human individuals. General study points: Across subsets, estimated richness was generally greater for naive than for memory populations.

This CDR3 region has 14 residues. CDR1 is SGHTA, CDR2 FQGNSA, per germline. Trimming took off 3 bases at V and 3 bases at J, with 11 bases between the two ends. Concerning this clone: No antigen is known for it.

Genomic DNA from each subset was divided evenly over several immunoSEQ plates. Libraries were prepared by immunoSEQ multiplex PCR; TCRdb keeps only in-frame clonotypes and omits some of them. The sample includes more than 2 million clones, 95% of them seen just once. The material sequenced was naive CD4+ T cells sorted from blood. Noted subset: CD45RA+ positively selected. The chain employs TRBV7-2 and TRBJ1-1; no firm D call. This sequence originates from a man aged 18 to 29 in good health. CDR3 region: CASSFPRPDTEAFF. The CDR3 DNA follows: TGTGCCAGCAGCTTCCCACGACCGGACACTGAAGCTTTCTTT. The variable domain in full, completed from reference TRBV7-2 and TRBJ1-1, reads GAGVSQSPSNKVTEKGKDVELRCDPISGHTALYWYRQSLGQGLEFLIYFQGNSAPDKSGLPSDRFSAERTGGSVSTLTIQRTQQEDSAVYLCASSFPRPDTEAFFGQGTRLTVV.